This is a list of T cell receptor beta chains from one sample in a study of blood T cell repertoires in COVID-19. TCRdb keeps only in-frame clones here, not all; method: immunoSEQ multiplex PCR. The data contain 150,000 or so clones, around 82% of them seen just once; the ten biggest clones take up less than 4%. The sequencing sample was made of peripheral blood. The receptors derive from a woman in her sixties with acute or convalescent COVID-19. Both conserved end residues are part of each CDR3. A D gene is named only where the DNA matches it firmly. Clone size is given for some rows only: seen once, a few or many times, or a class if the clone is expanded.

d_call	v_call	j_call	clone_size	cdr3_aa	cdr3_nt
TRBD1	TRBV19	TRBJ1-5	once	CASSVQGAGPQHF	TGTGCCAGTAGTGTTCAGGGGGCAGGGCCCCAGCATTTT
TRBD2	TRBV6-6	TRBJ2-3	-	CASSQARLAGGLNSTDTQYF	TGTGCCAGCAGCCAAGCGCGACTAGCGGGAGGACTTAATAGCACAGATACGCAGTATTTT
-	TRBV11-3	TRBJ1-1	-	CASSLEANTEAFF	TGTGCCAGCAGCTTAGAGGCTAACACTGAAGCTTTCTTT
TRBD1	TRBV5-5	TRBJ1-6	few	CASSLDAGTGFFPLHF	TGTGCCAGCAGCTTGGACGCCGGGACAGGGTTCTTTCCCCTCCACTTT
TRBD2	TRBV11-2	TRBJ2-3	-	CASSVVGLPSTDTQYF	TGTGCCAGCAGCGTAGTGGGACTACCTAGCACAGATACGCAGTATTTT
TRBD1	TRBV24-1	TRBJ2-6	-	CATSGGTGGGTGANVLTF	TGTGCCACCAGTGGCGGGACAGGGGGGGGAACTGGGGCCAACGTCCTGACTTTC
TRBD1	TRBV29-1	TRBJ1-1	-	CSVEGDREGWRF	TGCAGCGTTGAAGGAGACAGGGAAGGGTGGCGATTT
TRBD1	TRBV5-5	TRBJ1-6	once	CASSITGQPNSPLHF	TGTGCCAGCAGCATAACGGGACAGCCCAATTCACCCCTCCACTTT
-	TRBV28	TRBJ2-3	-	CASSYTVEGGTDTQYF	TGTGCCAGCAGTTATACGGTAGAAGGGGGCACAGATACGCAGTATTTT
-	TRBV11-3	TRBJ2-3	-	CASSLSGYLSLQYF	TGTGCCAGCAGCTTAAGCGGCTACCTATCTTTGCAGTATTTT
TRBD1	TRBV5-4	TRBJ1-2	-	CASSRPSGTGANNYGYTF	TGTGCCAGCAGCAGACCCTCCGGGACAGGGGCAAATAACTATGGCTACACCTTC
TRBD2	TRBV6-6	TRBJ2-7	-	CASSETSGRVYEQYF	TGTGCCAGCAGTGAGACTAGCGGGAGAGTGTACGAGCAGTACTTC
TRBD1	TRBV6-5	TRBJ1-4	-	CASSGGQGHEKLFF	TGTGCCAGCAGCGGGGGACAGGGCCATGAAAAACTGTTTTTT
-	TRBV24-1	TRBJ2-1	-	CATSDVRDSAGEQFF	TGTGCCACCAGTGATGTCCGGGACTCCGCGGGGGAGCAGTTCTTC
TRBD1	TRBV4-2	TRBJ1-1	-	CASSQDQDRGRGAFF	TGTGCCAGCAGCCAAGATCAGGACAGGGGGCGTGGAGCTTTCTTT
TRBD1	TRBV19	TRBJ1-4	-	CASSPPGQGTNEKLFF	TGTGCCAGTAGTCCTCCGGGACAGGGAACTAATGAAAAACTGTTTTTT
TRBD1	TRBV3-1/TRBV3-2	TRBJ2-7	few	CASSQRITGQYYEQYF	TGTGCCAGCAGCCAAAGGATCACGGGACAGTACTACGAGCAGTACTTC
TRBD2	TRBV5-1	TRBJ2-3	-	CASSLDRAGGTDTQYF	TGCGCCAGCAGCTTGGACCGAGCGGGAGGCACAGATACGCAGTATTTT
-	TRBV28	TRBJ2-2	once	CASSSIQGIPGELFF	TGTGCCAGCAGCAGCATCCAGGGAATCCCCGGGGAGCTGTTTTTT
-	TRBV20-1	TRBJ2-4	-	CSASMMGVAKNIQYF	TGCAGTGCTAGTATGATGGGAGTAGCCAAAAACATTCAGTACTTC
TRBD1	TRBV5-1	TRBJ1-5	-	CASSQDRGTQPQHF	TGCGCCAGCAGCCAGGACAGGGGAACTCAGCCCCAGCATTTT
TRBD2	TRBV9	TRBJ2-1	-	CASSPRLAGGNEQFF	TGTGCCAGCAGCCCTAGACTAGCGGGAGGAAATGAGCAGTTCTTC
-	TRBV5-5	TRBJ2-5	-	CASSLASWTAPGTQYF	TGTGCCAGCAGCTTGGCCTCTTGGACAGCCCCCGGAACCCAGTACTTC
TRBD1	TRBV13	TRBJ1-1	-	CASSLGQVNTEAFF	TGTGCCAGCAGCCTGGGACAGGTGAACACTGAAGCTTTCTTT
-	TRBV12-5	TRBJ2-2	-	CASGLSDGLLNTGELFF	TGTGCTAGTGGTTTATCGGACGGACTTCTTAACACCGGGGAGCTGTTTTTT
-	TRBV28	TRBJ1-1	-	CASSITGEAFF	TGTGCCAGCAGTATAACAGGTGAAGCTTTCTTT
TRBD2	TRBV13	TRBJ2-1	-	CASSLAGGSSYNEQFF	TGTGCCAGCAGCTTAGCGGGAGGTAGCTCCTACAATGAGCAGTTCTTC
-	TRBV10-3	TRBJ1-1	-	CAIRNGGTEAFF	TGTGCCATCAGGAACGGTGGCACTGAAGCTTTCTTT
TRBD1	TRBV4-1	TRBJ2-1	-	CASSQGRQGAGNEQFF	TGCGCCAGCAGCCAAGGTCGACAGGGGGCAGGTAATGAGCAGTTCTTC
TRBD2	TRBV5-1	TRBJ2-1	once	CASSQGLAGVSEQFF	TGCGCCAGCAGCCAGGGACTAGCGGGAGTATCCGAGCAGTTCTTC
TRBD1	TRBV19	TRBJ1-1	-	CASNTGGTEAFF	TGTGCCAGTAATACAGGGGGCACTGAAGCTTTCTTT
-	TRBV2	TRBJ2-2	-	CASIRSLAGELFF	TGTGCCAGCATAAGGAGTCTAGCGGGGGAGCTGTTTTTT
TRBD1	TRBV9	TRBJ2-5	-	CASSVGTEETQYF	TGTGCCAGCAGCGTTGGGACAGAAGAGACCCAGTACTTC
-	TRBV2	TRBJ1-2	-	CASSTHNYGYTF	TGTGCCAGCAGTACCCACAATTATGGCTACACCTTC
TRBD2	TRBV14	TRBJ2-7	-	CASSLGGIPYEQYF	TGTGCCAGCAGCCTGGGGGGGATCCCCTACGAGCAGTACTTC
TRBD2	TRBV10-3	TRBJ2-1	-	CAISEPRGGSSYNEQFF	TGTGCCATCAGCGAGCCTAGGGGAGGGAGCTCCTACAATGAGCAGTTCTTC
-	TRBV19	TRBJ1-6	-	CASRDSQGSPLHF	TGTGCCAGTAGAGACAGCCAAGGTTCACCCCTCCACTTT